The 13 T cell receptor beta chains below were found in one sample sequenced in a study of blood T cell repertoires in COVID-19. Data came from immunoSEQ multiplex PCR; TCRdb stores just in-frame clones and leaves some out. Of about 250,000 clones listed, about 86% are singletons. Sequenced sample: peripheral blood. These TCRs come from a man aged 80 or over with acute or convalescent COVID-19.

DNA of the CDR3: TGTGCCAGCAGTCCTCACGGGTCTGGAAACACCATATATTTT. It encodes CASSPHGSGNTIYF. The V call is TRBV28, the J call TRBJ1-3; D ambiguous. The V end lost 5 bases, the J end lost 1 base, and 9 bases lay between the germline ends. This CDR3 is 14 amino acids long. Germline V CDR1 and CDR2: MDHEN, SYDVKM. The full variable domain, with the rest looked up from reference TRBV28 and TRBJ1-3, is DVKVTQSSRYLVKRTGEKVFLECVQDMDHENMFWYRQDPGLGLRLIYFSYDVKMKEKGDIPEGYSVSREKKERFSLILESASTNQTSMYLCASSPHGSGNTIYFGEGSWLTVV.

The V and J genes are TRBV2 and TRBJ1-3; D ambiguous. The germline V and J ends were trimmed by 7 bases and 2 bases, with 12 bases remaining between them. Germline CDR1 and CDR2: SNHLY and FYNNEI. This CDR3 is 14 amino acids long. The CDR3 region is CASKRTETGNTIYF. Written as DNA, the CDR3 is TGTGCCAGCAAGCGCACGGAGACTGGAAACACCATATATTTT.

This clone was seen just once. The rearrangement uses TRBV20-1 and TRBJ1-5; a possible D gene is TRBD1 (5 bases). The CDR3 consists of 14 residues. Germline V gene data show CDR1 as DFQATT and CDR2 as SNEGSKA (reference sequence). Trimming stripped 3 bases from V and 2 bases from J, with 11 bases between. This chain's CDR3 is CSASSGLGNQPQHF. DNA of the CDR3: TGCAGTGCTAGTTCAGGGCTAGGCAATCAGCCCCAGCATTTT.

The V call is TRBV2, the J call TRBJ2-1; a possible D gene is TRBD2 (7 bases). The CDR3 extends over 15 amino acids. V lost 7 bases and J 5 bases, leaving 18 bases between the germline ends. CDR1 is SNHLY, CDR2 FYNNEI, per germline. The CDR3 reads CASNLRLGGDNEQFF. CDR3 nucleotide sequence: TGTGCCAGCAATTTGAGACTAGGGGGGGACAATGAGCAGTTCTTC.

This chain connects TRBV5-5 to TRBJ2-5, with 11 bases aligning to TRBD2. This CDR3 spans 14 amino acids. Trimming cost V 5 bases and J 4 bases; bases outside gene matches: 4. Germline-derived CDR1 and CDR2 are SGHKS and YYEKEE (reference sequence). For the CDR3, the DNA is TGTGCCAGCAGTTCCCTAGCGGGAGGAGAGACCCAGTACTTC. It is translated as CASSSLAGGETQYF.

This chain uses TRBV24-1 with TRBJ2-7, with 7 positions matching TRBD1. Trimming removed 6 bases from V and 2 bases from J; junction bases left unmatched: 3. The CDR3 runs 13 residues. CDR1 is KGHDR, CDR2 SFDVKD, per germline. In nucleotides, the CDR3 is TGTGCCACCAGTACCGACAGGGCCTACGAGCAGTACTTC. This encodes CATSTDRAYEQYF.

V and J are TRBV19 and TRBJ1-3; the match to TRBD1 covers 7 bases. CDR1 is LNHDA, CDR2 SQIVND, per germline (reference sequence). The trim removed 7 bases at V and 0 bases at J, leaving 6 bases unmatched. The CDR3 covers 15 residues. CDR3 DNA sequence: TGTGCCAGTAAACAGGGACAGAGCTCTGGAAACACCATATATTTT. The encoded protein is CASKQGQSSGNTIYF.

The genes are TRBV15 and TRBJ2-1, with TRBD1 matching 7 bases. Germline V gives CDR1 LNHNV, CDR2 YYDKDF (reference sequence). The CDR3 contains 14 residues. The V gene end was trimmed by 1 base and the J gene end by 7 bases; junction bases not matched to a gene: 4. CDR3 coding DNA: TGTGCCACCAGCAGAGGGGACAGACTAAATGAGCAGTTCTTC. It specifies CATSRGDRLNEQFF.

The J gene is TRBJ2-2, the V gene TRBV7-3; 8 nucleotides match TRBD2. The CDR3 spans 12 residues. With 3 bases clipped from V and 9 bases from J, the junction kept 0 bases outside the gene matches. Germline V gene lookup returns CDR1 SGHTA and CDR2 FQGTGA. CDR3 bases: TGTGCCAGCAGCTTTAGCGGGAGGGAGCTGTTTTTT. Translated: CASSFSGRELFF.

The table lists this clone with a few counts. The V and J genes are TRBV19 and TRBJ2-1; TRBD2 might be the D (6 bases). Trimming shortened V by 4 bases and J by 1 base, and 14 bases separated the two germline ends. Per the germline V gene, CDR1 is LNHDA and CDR2 is SQIVND (reference sequence). This CDR3 spans 16 amino acids. The CDR3 nucleotides are TGTGCCAGTAGTAAAAAGGCGGGGCCGTCCTACAATGAGCAGTTCTTC. The encoded protein is CASSKKAGPSYNEQFF.

The rearrangement uses TRBV28 and TRBJ2-7, with TRBD2 matching over 12 bases. The CDR3 runs 13 residues. V dropped 9 bases and J dropped 3; count of bases not matched to a gene: 3. Germline V gene sequence: CDR1 MDHEN, CDR2 SYDVKM. CDR3 in DNA: TGTGCCAGTTCGACTAGCGGGAGCTACGAGCAGTACTTC. It yields the protein CASSTSGSYEQYF.

This chain joins TRBV14 and TRBJ2-1; 7 bases match TRBD2. Per the germline V gene, CDR1 is SGHDN and CDR2 is FVKESK. Unmatched junction bases numbered 8, after V lost 5 bases and J lost 7 bases. This CDR3 has 14 amino acids. The CDR3 is CASSNVGRLNEQFF. Here the CDR3 DNA reads TGTGCCAGCAGCAACGTCGGGAGGCTGAATGAGCAGTTCTTC.

The table lists this clone with a few counts. The chain links TRBV4-2 to TRBJ1-6; D possibly corresponds to TRBD1 (5 bases). Trimming took off 0 bases at V and 8 bases at J, with 14 bases between the two ends. Germline CDR1 LGHNA, CDR2 YNFKEQ. The CDR3 contains 16 residues. The CDR3 DNA follows: TGTGCCAGCAGCCAAGATTGGAGGGGCGGGTATTCACCCCTCCACTTT. Amino acid sequence: CASSQDWRGGYSPLHF.